This entry lists 23 T cell receptor beta chains sequenced from one sample in a study of technical replicates of blood from a handful of donors. Clones were read by immunoSEQ multiplex PCR, and TCRdb kept only the in-frame ones, dropping some. The data show tens of thousands of clones, more than 85% seen once. Sequenced sample: T cells isolated from PBMCs. Every receptor here comes from a human donor in good health. Some clones in this sample may be carry-over from other donors' samples.

CDR3 in amino acids: CASSLAGRDYEQYF. In DNA, the CDR3 is TGTGCCAGCAGCTTAGCAGGGCGCGACTACGAGCAGTACTTC. This chain links TRBV11-3 with TRBJ2-7; perhaps TRBD1 as D (5 bases). The V end lost 1 base, the J end lost 3 bases, and 10 bases lay between the germline ends. The CDR3 runs 14 residues. Germline CDR1 is SGHNT and CDR2 is YENEEA.

The chain is built from TRBV19 and TRBJ2-5; a weak D match, TRBD1 (5 bases). The CDR3 covers 16 residues. V gave up 3 bases and J gave up 5 bases, with 19 bases separating them. Germline V lookup: CDR1 LNHDA, CDR2 SQIVND (reference sequence). The CDR3 bases are TGTGCCAGTAGTATTCTCCCGACAGATACCTCCGAGACCCAGTACTTC. Translation gives CASSILPTDTSETQYF.

This chain joins TRBV11-2 and TRBJ2-1, with D tentatively TRBD2 (5 bases). CDR3 size: 16 residues. V lost 1 base to trimming and J lost 3 bases, with 13 bases between them. CDR1 and CDR2 from the germline V gene are SGHAT and FQNNGV. Here the CDR3 reads CASSLVAGQNYNEQFF. The CDR3 nucleotides are TGTGCCAGCAGCTTAGTGGCGGGCCAGAACTACAATGAGCAGTTCTTC.

This rearrangement joins TRBV6-5 to TRBJ2-1, with D perhaps TRBD2 (6 bases). CDR3 length: 15 amino acids. Germline CDR1 reads MNHEY; CDR2 reads SVGAGI. Trimming stripped 7 bases from V and 1 base from J, with 14 bases between. The CDR3 nucleotides read TGTGCCAGCACCCGGGGCGGGGAGTCCTACAATGAGCAGTTCTTC. This translates into CASTRGGESYNEQFF.

The gene calls are TRBV2 and TRBJ2-3, with 12 bases matching TRBD2. This CDR3 contains 18 residues. Germline values: CDR1 SNHLY, CDR2 FYNNEI. Trimming took 3 bases from V and 6 from J; bases not matched to a gene: 13. The CDR3 protein is CASSDGRLAGVKGDTQYF. CDR3 sequence (DNA): TGTGCCAGCAGTGATGGAAGACTAGCGGGAGTTAAGGGGGATACGCAGTATTTT.

V usage is TRBV10-3 and J usage is TRBJ1-1; TRBD1 agrees at 9 bases. Germline CDR1 is ENHRY and CDR2 is SYGVKD. The junction had 8 bases not matched to a gene; V was cut back by 0 bases and J by 3 bases. This CDR3 is 17 amino acids long. The CDR3 region is CAISESGQGKEYTEAFF. The CDR3 DNA reads TGTGCCATCAGTGAGTCGGGACAGGGTAAGGAGTACACTGAAGCTTTCTTT.

This chain connects TRBV5-8 to TRBJ2-3; 10 bases agree with TRBD2. With 5 bases clipped from V and 4 bases from J, the junction kept 7 bases outside the gene matches. Germline V gene sequence: CDR1 SGHTS, CDR2 YDEGEE. CDR3 size: 15 residues. The CDR3 nucleotides are TGTGCCAGCAGGGCCCTAGCGGGAGCATCAGATACGCAGTATTTT. Translation: CASRALAGASDTQYF.

This sequence joins TRBV11-2 and TRBJ2-7, with 7 bases that match TRBD1. V shed 8 bases and J 0 bases; nucleotides not matched to a gene: 1. The CDR3 contains 12 residues. Germline loops: CDR1 SGHAT, CDR2 FQNNGV. The CDR3 sequence: CASAGGSYEQYF. CDR3 nucleotide sequence: TGTGCCAGCGCAGGGGGCTCCTACGAGCAGTACTTC.

The chain carries TRBV4-1 and TRBJ2-7; weak D call: TRBD2 (5 bases). Germline V lookup: CDR1 MGHRA, CDR2 YSYEKL. Trimming left V 5 bases short and J 5 bases short, with 10 bases between. The CDR3 loop spans 12 amino acids. DNA for the CDR3: TGCGCCAGCAGCTATCGGGATAACGAGCAGTACTTC. It codes for CASSYRDNEQYF.

This chain uses TRBV5-8 with TRBJ1-1; 9 positions match TRBD1. Germline trimming cut 2 bases from V and 4 bases from J; bases unmatched to any gene: 3. The germline V gene encodes CDR1 SGHTS and CDR2 YDEGEE. The CDR3 consists of 14 residues. In DNA, the CDR3 is TGTGCCAGCAGCTTTCAACAGGGGGCCACTGAAGCTTTCTTT. This gives the protein CASSFQQGATEAFF.

The chain links TRBV19 to TRBJ1-5, with D perhaps matching TRBD1 (6 bases). Germline V gives CDR1 LNHDA, CDR2 SQIVND (reference sequence). This CDR3 contains 17 residues. V lost 2 bases and J 4 bases, leaving 18 bases between the germline ends. This CDR3 reads CASSISSGGIGNQPQHF. Written as DNA, the CDR3 is TGTGCCAGTAGTATATCCTCGGGGGGCATTGGGAATCAGCCCCAGCATTTT.

The rearrangement joins TRBV18 to TRBJ1-1; D may be TRBD1 (6 bases). Germline lookup yields CDR1 KGHSH and CDR2 LQKENI. This CDR3 region has 15 residues. The germline V and J ends were trimmed by 0 bases and 11 bases, with 19 bases remaining between them. CDR3 coding DNA: TGTGCCAGCTCACCACCGTTTTTACAGGGTTCGGGGGCTTTCTTT. Its translation is CASSPPFLQGSGAFF. Full variable domain (remainder filled in from reference TRBV18 and TRBJ1-1): NAGVMQNPRHLVRRRGQEARLRCSPMKGHSHVYWYRQLPEEGLKFMVYLQKENIIDESGMPKERFSAEFPKEGPSILRIQQVVRGDSAAYFCASSPPFLQGSGAFFGQGTRLTVV.

In its sample, this clone was seen once. The chain has TRBV29-1 and TRBJ2-5; D gene unclear. The CDR3 covers 10 residues. Trimming took 5 bases from V and 4 from J, leaving 5 bases between them. Germline V gene sequence: CDR1 SQVTM, CDR2 ANQGSEA. CDR3 DNA sequence: TGCAGCGTTCAATTAGAGACCCAGTACTTC. It is translated as CSVQLETQYF.

As for this clone: Other nucleotide sequences in the sample specify the same CDR3. The chain is built from TRBV18 and TRBJ2-5; tentatively, D is TRBD2 (5 bases). V was shortened by 6 bases and J by 5 bases, with 7 bases between the two germline ends. The germline V gene encodes CDR1 KGHSH and CDR2 LQKENI. The CDR3 length is 11 residues. The CDR3, as DNA: TGTGCCAGCTCCCCGGGGGAGACCCAGTACTTC. Translation gives CASSPGETQYF.

V and J are TRBV6-5 and TRBJ2-7, with D possibly being TRBD1 (5 bases). V was clipped by 6 bases and J by 2 bases, with 11 bases between them. This CDR3 has 13 residues. CDR1 MNHEY and CDR2 SVGAGI come from the germline V gene. DNA of the CDR3: TGTGCCAGCAGCCATCAACAGGCCTACGAGCAGTACTTC. Residues: CASSHQQAYEQYF.

J is TRBJ1-1 and V is TRBV30; no clear D. CDR3 length: 13 residues. Trimming took 1 base from V and 8 from J, leaving 14 bases between them. CDR1 GTSNPN and CDR2 SVGIG come from the germline V gene (reference sequence). The CDR3 bases are TGTGCCTGGAGTGCGAACCGGGGAAACGAAGCTTTCTTT. This encodes CAWSANRGNEAFF. Full variable domain (missing parts from reference TRBV30 and TRBJ1-1): SQTIHQWPATLVQPVGSPLSLECTVEGTSNPNLYWYRQAAGRGLQLLFYSVGIGQISSEVPQNLSASRPQDRQFILSSKKLLLSDSGFYLCAWSANRGNEAFFGQGTRLTVV.

The chain employs TRBV6-1 and TRBJ1-5, with 8 bases fitting TRBD1. The length of the CDR3 is 17 residues. Germline loops: CDR1 MNHNS, CDR2 SASEGT. With V trimmed by 3 bases and J by 6 bases, 13 bases remained unmatched. The CDR3 loop reads CASSDYGTGRLGQPQHF. The CDR3, as DNA: TGTGCCAGCAGTGACTACGGGACAGGTAGGCTCGGTCAGCCCCAGCATTTT.

The V gene is TRBV6-1, the J gene TRBJ1-2; a possible D gene is TRBD1 (6 bases). V was cut by 1 base and J by 3 bases, with 15 bases left in between. Germline V CDR1 and CDR2: MNHNS, SASEGT. The CDR3 has 16 residues. The CDR3 bases are TGTGCCAGCAGTGAAGTAGATGGACAGAGCTACTATGGCTACACCTTC. Translating gives CASSEVDGQSYYGYTF.

V and J are TRBV27 and TRBJ1-1, with 7 bases lining up with TRBD1. CDR1 MNHEY and CDR2 SMNVEV come from the germline V gene (reference sequence). This CDR3 has 15 amino acids. Losses at the gene ends were 5 bases for V and 10 bases for J; bases not matched to a gene: 16. CDR3 DNA: TGTGCCAGCAGTCCCCGACAGGGAGTATTTGAAGTAGCTTTCTTT. It specifies CASSPRQGVFEVAFF.

The chain links TRBV6-7 to TRBJ1-2; D possibly corresponds to TRBD1 (5 bases). TRBV6-7 is recorded as an ORF, its role being uncertain. Trimming stripped 2 bases from V and 4 bases from J, with 5 bases between. There are 12 residues in the CDR3. CDR3 region: CASSYRGYGYTF. The CDR3 DNA sequence: TGTGCCAGCAGTTACAGGGGCTATGGCTACACCTTC.

In this sample, this clone turned up once. J is TRBJ2-5 and V is TRBV28, with no clear D. There are 16 residues in the CDR3. Germline-derived CDR1 and CDR2 are MDHEN and SYDVKM. Trimming removed 3 bases at V and 7 bases at J, with 21 bases between. The CDR3 spells CASSLSGAPGTGTQYF. The CDR3 DNA reads TGTGCCAGCAGTTTGTCTGGAGCCCCCGGAACCGGGACCCAGTACTTC.

The V gene is TRBV5-4, the J gene TRBJ2-7; TRBD2 matches at 7 bases. V lost 0 bases and J lost 4; bases outside the gene matches: 1. Per germline, CDR1 SGHNT and CDR2 YYREEE (reference sequence). CDR3 length equals 13 residues. CDR3 sequence: CASSLGGGYEQYF. As DNA, the CDR3 is TGTGCCAGCAGCTTGGGGGGAGGGTACGAGCAGTACTTC.

This sequence joins TRBV19 and TRBJ2-2, with a tentative D call TRBD1 (6 bases). The CDR3 totals 15 residues. V was shortened by 5 bases and J by 4 bases, with 14 bases between the two germline ends. CDR1 and CDR2 (germline): LNHDA, SQIVND (reference sequence). DNA of the CDR3: TGTGCCAGTAGTTCGCCGCCGACAGGCACCGGGGAGCTGTTTTTT. This gives the protein CASSSPPTGTGELFF.